Below are 22 T cell receptor beta chains sequenced from a single sample in a study of T cell therapy after organ transplantation. Repertoires were generated with immunoSEQ multiplex PCR, while TCRdb's copy carries only in-frame clones and drops some. Altogether 45,000 to 50,000 clones are present, about 94% being singletons, with the ten largest covering 2.5% to 4%. No antigens are known for them. This specimen consisted of CD8+ T cells from blood, obtained before autologous CMV-specific T cell therapy. These TCRs come from a human patient who had received a solid organ transplant and had CMV disease.

This chain uses TRBV4-3 with TRBJ2-3; D assignment may be TRBD1 or TRBD2 (5 bases each). The germline gives CDR1 LGHNA, CDR2 YSLEER. The CDR3 consists of 14 residues. Trimming shortened V by 0 bases and J by 5 bases, and 9 bases separated the two germline ends. The CDR3 DNA sequence: TGCGCCAGCAGCCAAGATAGGGGACGAGATACGCAGTATTTT. Amino acids: CASSQDRGRDTQYF.

This clone was recorded only once. The chain links TRBV6-6 to TRBJ1-2; no definite D call. Per germline, CDR1 MNHNY and CDR2 SVGAGI (reference sequence). The CDR3 is 11 residues long. Trimming took 5 bases from V and 6 from J, leaving 7 bases between them. CDR3 DNA: TGTGCCAGCAGTACACTGGATGGCTACACCTTC. Protein product: CASSTLDGYTF.

The chain joins TRBV9 to TRBJ2-7; D is perhaps TRBD2 (5 bases). Trimming stripped 4 bases from V and 0 bases from J, with 14 bases between. The CDR3 is 15 residues long. Germline V gene lookup returns CDR1 SGDLS and CDR2 YYNGEE. The CDR3 spells CASSPLGDSSYEQYF. As DNA, the CDR3 is TGTGCCAGCAGCCCCCTCGGGGATTCCTCCTACGAGCAGTACTTC.

The rearrangement joins TRBV11-2 to TRBJ1-3; the D gene is possibly TRBD1 (6 bases). Per the germline V gene, CDR1 is SGHAT and CDR2 is FQNNGV. V lost 5 bases to trimming and J lost 1 base, with 15 bases between them. The CDR3 covers 16 residues. The CDR3 region is CASSLDPRGSGNTIYF. The CDR3 coding sequence is TGTGCCAGCAGCCTCGACCCCAGGGGATCTGGAAACACCATATATTTT.

This clone was detected once. The rearrangement joins TRBV19 to TRBJ2-7, with D perhaps TRBD1 or TRBD2 (5 bases each). The CDR3 spans 13 residues. Germline-derived CDR1 and CDR2 are LNHDA and SQIVND (reference sequence). Trimming took off 10 bases at V and 7 bases at J, with 20 bases between the two ends. The DNA for the CDR3 is TGTGCCACCGGGGAGCAGGGAACGTCGGAGCAGTACTTC. Translating it yields CATGEQGTSEQYF.

This chain links TRBV6-5 with TRBJ1-1; TRBD1 aligns across 8 bases. The CDR3 spans 13 residues. The V segment lost 8 bases and the J segment 4 bases; nucleotides outside the gene matches: 6. Germline V lookup: CDR1 MNHEY, CDR2 SVGAGI. Here the CDR3 reads CASLIQGVTEAFF. The CDR3 nucleotides are TGTGCCAGCTTGATACAGGGGGTCACTGAAGCTTTCTTT.

This clone has a handful of counts. The same CDR3 can be traced to other DNA sequences in this sample. This chain joins TRBV6-4 and TRBJ2-1; TRBD2 aligns across 11 bases. The germline V gene has CDR1 MRHNA and CDR2 SNTAGT. J lost 6 bases, V lost 3 bases, and 1 base had no gene match. This CDR3 comprises 14 residues. The CDR3, as DNA: TGTGCCAGCAGTGATGGGACTAGCGGCAATGAGCAGTTCTTC. This sequence encodes CASSDGTSGNEQFF.

The chain links TRBV4-3 to TRBJ2-1; D is possibly TRBD1 or TRBD2 (5 bases each). Trimming pared 1 base from V and 7 bases from J, leaving 14 bases between. The CDR3 length is 15 residues. Germline V gives CDR1 LGHNA, CDR2 YSLEER. CDR3 nucleotides: TGCGCCAGCAGCCAAGGGGGGTCCGCACTGAATGAGCAGTTCTTC. Amino acids: CASSQGGSALNEQFF.

The chain is built from TRBV28 and TRBJ2-7, with 9 bases fitting TRBD1. This CDR3 has 13 amino acids. The V segment lost 7 bases and the J segment 1 base; nucleotides outside the gene matches: 2. Germline loops: CDR1 MDHEN, CDR2 SYDVKM. CDR3 coding DNA: TGTGCCAGCAAACAGGGGGCTTCCTACGAGCAGTACTTC. Protein: CASKQGASYEQYF.

V gene TRBV6-1 combines with J gene TRBJ1-3; TRBD1 matches at 9 bases. The germline V gene encodes CDR1 MNHNS and CDR2 SASEGT. This CDR3 spans 15 amino acids. Germline trimming cut 2 bases from V and 4 bases from J; bases unmatched to any gene: 3. The CDR3 DNA reads TGTGCCAGCAGTGAAACAGGGGGCTGGGGAAACACCATATATTTT. This encodes CASSETGGWGNTIYF.

The rearrangement joins TRBV21-1 to TRBJ1-5. TRBV21-1 is deemed a pseudogene. CDR3 size: 18 residues. For the CDR3, the DNA is TGTGCCAGCAGCAAAGGGGGAAAGGGGAGTAGTAGCAATCAGCCCCAGCATTTT. Its protein is CASSKGGKGSSSNQPQHF.

The genes are TRBV7-3 and TRBJ2-3; D unresolved. The CDR3 contains 15 residues. The germline V gene encodes CDR1 SGHTA and CDR2 FQGTGA. V was shortened by 5 bases and J by 4 bases, with 16 bases between the two germline ends. CDR3 in amino acids: CASSPVGVPSDTQYF. In DNA form, the CDR3 reads TGTGCCAGCAGCCCAGTGGGTGTACCCTCAGATACGCAGTATTTT.

The rearrangement joins TRBV7-9 to TRBJ2-5; no firm D call. The assigned J gene may be wrong: the sequence end matches TRBJ2-7 better. CDR1 and CDR2 (germline): SEHNR, FQNEAQ (reference sequence). The CDR3 has 13 residues. DNA of the CDR3: TGTGCCAGCAGCTTTACAGAAAGTTACGAGCAGTACTTC. Protein product: CASSFTESYEQYF.

This sequence joins TRBV2 and TRBJ2-1; a possible D gene is TRBD2 (6 bases). The CDR3 has 13 residues. Trimming removed 8 bases from V and 5 bases from J, with 13 bases in between. Germline V gene data show CDR1 as SNHLY and CDR2 as FYNNEI. The CDR3 sequence: CASQRTGDNEQFF. The CDR3 nucleotides read TGTGCCAGCCAGAGGACGGGAGACAATGAGCAGTTCTTC. The full variable domain, with the rest looked up from reference TRBV2 and TRBJ2-1, is EPEVTQTPSHQVTQMGQEVILRCVPISNHLYFYWYRQILGQKVEFLVSFYNNEISEKSEIFDDQFSVERPDGSNFTLKIRSTKLEDSAMYFCASQRTGDNEQFFGPGTRLTVL.

With respect to this clone: Other nucleotide sequences in the sample specify the same CDR3. V usage is TRBV25-1 and J usage is TRBJ1-1; D might be TRBD1 (6 bases). Trimming took off 2 bases at V and 3 bases at J, with 10 bases between the two ends. In germline, CDR1 is MGHDK, CDR2 SYGVNS. The CDR3 is 14 residues long. This CDR3 is CASSEQGRDTEAFF. The CDR3 DNA follows: TGTGCCAGCAGTGAACAGGGGAGAGACACTGAAGCTTTCTTT. Filled out from reference TRBV25-1 and TRBJ1-1, the complete variable domain reads EADIYQTPRYLVIGTGKKITLECSQTMGHDKMYWYQQDPGMELHLIHYSYGVNSTEKGDLSSESTVSRIRTEHFPLTLESARPSHTSQYLCASSEQGRDTEAFFGQGTRLTVV.

This chain links TRBV11-2 with TRBJ2-4; D tentatively reads TRBD1 or TRBD2 (7 bases each). V gave up 5 bases and J gave up 5 bases, with 16 bases separating them. CDR1 and CDR2 (germline): SGHAT, FQNNGV. The CDR3 runs 15 residues. CDR3 sequence reads: CASSPWEGAQNIQYF. The CDR3 DNA reads as TGTGCCAGCAGCCCGTGGGAGGGGGCACAAAACATTCAGTACTTC.

This chain connects TRBV7-8 to TRBJ2-3; 12 bases are shared with TRBD2. The CDR3 extends over 17 amino acids. With 2 bases clipped from V and 2 bases from J, the junction kept 5 bases outside the gene matches. Germline values: CDR1 SGHVS, CDR2 FQNEAQ. The CDR3 sequence: CASSLPTSGGLTDTQYF. The CDR3 nucleotides read TGTGCCAGCAGCTTACCGACTAGCGGGGGCCTCACAGATACGCAGTATTTT.

The chain uses TRBV6-1 and TRBJ1-1, with a weak D call TRBD1 (5 bases). Looked up from germline, CDR1 is MNHNS and CDR2 is SASEGT. CDR3 length: 14 amino acids. Trimming took off 4 bases at V and 1 base at J, with 10 bases between the two ends. The CDR3 spells CASSAGRKNTEAFF. The DNA of the CDR3 is TGTGCCAGCAGTGCGGGACGGAAGAACACTGAAGCTTTCTTT.

This clone was observed a single time. The chain combines TRBV9 with TRBJ2-7, with D perhaps matching TRBD2 (6 bases). The CDR3 length is 17 residues. Germline lookup yields CDR1 SGDLS and CDR2 YYNGEE. Trimming pared 0 bases from V and 7 bases from J, leaving 23 bases between. The CDR3 loop is CASSVGTQVLKGREQYF. CDR3 in DNA: TGTGCCAGCAGCGTAGGAACGCAGGTCCTCAAAGGGAGGGAGCAGTACTTC.

The chain combines TRBV29-1 with TRBJ1-2; possible D gene TRBD1, 5 bases. CDR3 length: 13 residues. Germline values: CDR1 SQVTM, CDR2 ANQGSEA. Trimming shortened V by 3 bases and J by 2 bases, and 10 bases separated the two germline ends. CDR3 residues: CSVEGGLNYGYTF. CDR3 DNA sequence: TGCAGCGTTGAGGGGGGGTTAAACTATGGCTACACCTTC.

The chain links TRBV6-5 to TRBJ2-5; D is uncertain. Per germline, CDR1 MNHEY and CDR2 SVGAGI. V lost 0 bases, J lost 3 bases, and 2 bases lay in between. CDR3 size: 12 residues. CDR3 sequence (DNA): TGTGCCAGCAGTTACTCGAAAGAGACCCAGTACTTC. Amino acids: CASSYSKETQYF.

V gene TRBV18 combines with J gene TRBJ1-2, with TRBD1 matching 8 bases. V lost 5 bases to trimming and J lost 1 base; unmatched junction nucleotides: 15. Germline CDR1 is KGHSH and CDR2 is LQKENI. The CDR3 is 18 residues long. CDR3 DNA: TGTGCCAGCTCAGCATCCCGGGACAGGAGGACTTATAACTATGGCTACACCTTC. This translates into CASSASRDRRTYNYGYTF.